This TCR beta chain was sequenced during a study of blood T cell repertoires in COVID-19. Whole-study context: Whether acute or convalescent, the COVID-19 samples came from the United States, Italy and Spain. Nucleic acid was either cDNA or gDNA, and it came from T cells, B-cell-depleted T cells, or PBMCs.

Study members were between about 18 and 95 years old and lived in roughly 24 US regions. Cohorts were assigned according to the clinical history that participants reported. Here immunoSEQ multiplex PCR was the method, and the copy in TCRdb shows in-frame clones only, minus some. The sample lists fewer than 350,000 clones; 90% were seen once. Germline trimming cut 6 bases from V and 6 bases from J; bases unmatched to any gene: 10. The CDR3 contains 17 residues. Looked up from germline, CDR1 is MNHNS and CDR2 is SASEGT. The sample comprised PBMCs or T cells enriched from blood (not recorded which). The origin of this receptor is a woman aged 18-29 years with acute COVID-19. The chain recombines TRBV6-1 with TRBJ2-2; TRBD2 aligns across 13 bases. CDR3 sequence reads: CASRETGTSGKSGELFF. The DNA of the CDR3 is TGTGCCAGCAGGGAAACCGGGACTAGCGGGAAATCCGGGGAGCTGTTTTTT.